What follows is one TCR beta chain and its context. CDR3 length: 14 amino acids. In germline, CDR1 is SGHDT, CDR2 YYEEEE. V was pared by 5 bases and J by 3 bases, with 12 bases between. Sequencing was performed with immunoSEQ multiplex PCR; in TCRdb, only in-frame clones are kept and a portion is missing. The table has tens of thousands of clones, roughly 91% seen once. These data are taken from a study of technical replicates of blood from several donors. V gene TRBV5-6 combines with J gene TRBJ1-3, with D possibly being TRBD1 (6 bases). This TCR derives from a human donor in good health. Some clones in this sample may be carry-over from other donors' samples. The sequenced sample was PBMCs. CDR3 nucleotide sequence: TGTGCCAGCAGACGCGGGGGCTTTGGAAACACCATATATTTT. This sequence encodes CASRRGGFGNTIYF. The variable domain in full, completed from reference TRBV5-6 and TRBJ1-3, reads DAGVTQSPTHLIKTRGQQVTLRCSPKSGHDTVSWYQQALGQGPQFIFQYYEEEERQRGNFPDRFSGHQFPNYSSELNVNALLLGDSALYLCASRRGGFGNTIYFGEGSWLTVV.